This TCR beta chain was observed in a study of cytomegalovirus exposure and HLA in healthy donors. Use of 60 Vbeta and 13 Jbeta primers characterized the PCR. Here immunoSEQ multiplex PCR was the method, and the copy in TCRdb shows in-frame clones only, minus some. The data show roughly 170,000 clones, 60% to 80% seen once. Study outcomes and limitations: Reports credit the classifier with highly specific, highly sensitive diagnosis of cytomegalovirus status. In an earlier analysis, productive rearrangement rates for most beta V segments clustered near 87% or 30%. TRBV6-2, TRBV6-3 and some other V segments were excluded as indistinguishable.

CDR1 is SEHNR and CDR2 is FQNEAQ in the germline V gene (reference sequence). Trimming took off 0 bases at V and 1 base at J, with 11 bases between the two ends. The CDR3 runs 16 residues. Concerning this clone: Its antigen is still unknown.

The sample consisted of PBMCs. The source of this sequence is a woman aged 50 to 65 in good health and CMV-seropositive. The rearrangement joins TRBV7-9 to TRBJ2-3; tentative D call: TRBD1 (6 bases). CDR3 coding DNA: TGTGCCAGCAGCTTAGCAAGGGGGATCGGCACAGATACGCAGTATTTT. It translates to CASSLARGIGTDTQYF. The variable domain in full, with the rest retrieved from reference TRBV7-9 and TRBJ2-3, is DTGVSQNPRHKITKRGQNVTFRCDPISEHNRLYWYRQTLGQGPEFLTYFQNEAQLEKSRLLSDRFSAERPKGSFSTLEIQRTEQGDSAMYLCASSLARGIGTDTQYFGPGTRLTVL.